This T cell receptor beta chain came from a study of blood T cells in healthy people across ages. A second PCR of 7 to 11 cycles used a sample-barcoded 5' primer and a J-beta primer mix. One entry per CDR3 protein results from TCRdb running MiXCR on the 5' RACE reads. The sample lists some 730,000 distinct CDR3 sequences; over 20% were seen once. Each individual donor underwent a draw of roughly 10 milliliters of peripheral blood. As regards this clonotype: The antigen is unknown.

The length of the CDR3 is 14 residues. Germline CDR1 and CDR2: DFQATT and SNEGSKA (reference sequence). J was trimmed by 6 bases and V by 5 bases; bases with no gene match: 8. Regarding the study as a whole: TCR beta diversity, measured per million T cells, fell in a roughly linear way with age. Changes seen in expanded clonotypes were possibly confounded by donor CMV status left unknown. In long-lived donors, naive CD4+ cell counts and diversity exceeded those of aged donors.

Sequencing was done on a sample of blood. This clonotype was sampled from a man between 65 and 85 years old in good health. The chain joins TRBV20-1 to TRBJ2-3; TRBD2 aligns across 10 bases. In nucleotides, the CDR3 is TGCAGTGCTTTTGGGCTAGCGGGGGTGGATACGCAGTATTTT. Translated: CSAFGLAGVDTQYF.